The rows below give T cell receptor beta chains drawn from one sample of a study of blood T cell repertoires in COVID-19. Assay used: immunoSEQ multiplex PCR; TCRdb lists only in-frame clones, some missing. The sample includes about 140,000 clones, around 80% of them seen just once. Sequencing was performed on peripheral blood. Receptor source: an elderly woman with active or convalescent COVID-19. Each CDR3 is given with its conserved first and last residue. D genes are given only for firm matches. Only part of the rows carry a size: once, few, many, or a class if the clone is expanded.

J gene: TRBJ1-1
D gene: -
V gene: TRBV30
clone size: -
CDR3 DNA: TGTGCCTGGAGACGTCAGTCCAACACTGAAGCTTTCTTT
CDR3 protein: CAWRRQSNTEAFF

J gene: TRBJ2-7
D gene: -
V gene: TRBV5-8
clone size: -
CDR3 DNA: TGTGCCAGCAGCCCGGAGCGGAGATCCTACGAGCAGTACTTC
CDR3 protein: CASSPERRSYEQYF

J gene: TRBJ2-7
D gene: -
V gene: TRBV2
clone size: -
CDR3 DNA: TGTGCCAGCAGCCAGGGCTACGAGCAGTACTTC
CDR3 protein: CASSQGYEQYF

J gene: TRBJ1-2
D gene: -
V gene: TRBV12-3/TRBV12-4
clone size: -
CDR3 DNA: TGTGCCAGCAAGGAGCACTCTAACTATGGCTACACCTTC
CDR3 protein: CASKEHSNYGYTF

J gene: TRBJ2-3
D gene: TRBD2
V gene: TRBV7-3
clone size: -
CDR3 DNA: TGTGCCAGCAGCTTGAGCGGGGGGTCCGCAGATACGCAGTATTTT
CDR3 protein: CASSLSGGSADTQYF

J gene: TRBJ1-2
D gene: TRBD1
V gene: TRBV11-2
clone size: -
CDR3 DNA: TGTGCCAGCAGCTTTCCGGGACAGGGTAACTATGGCTACACCTTC
CDR3 protein: CASSFPGQGNYGYTF

J gene: TRBJ2-2
D gene: TRBD1
V gene: TRBV18
clone size: -
CDR3 DNA: TGTGCCAGCTCAGTAGGACAGGGAAGGACCGGGGAGCTGTTTTTT
CDR3 protein: CASSVGQGRTGELFF

J gene: TRBJ1-1
D gene: -
V gene: TRBV30
clone size: once
CDR3 DNA: TGTGCCTGGATTGAGTGGTTCAACACTGAAGCTTTCTTT
CDR3 protein: CAWIEWFNTEAFF

J gene: TRBJ2-3
D gene: TRBD2
V gene: TRBV5-1
clone size: -
CDR3 DNA: TGCGCCAGCAGCTTGTCTCCGGGGGGGTCCACAGATACGCAGTATTTT
CDR3 protein: CASSLSPGGSTDTQYF

J gene: TRBJ1-2
D gene: TRBD1
V gene: TRBV7-9
clone size: -
CDR3 DNA: TGTGCCAGCAGACCGACAGGGAACTATGGCTACACCTTC
CDR3 protein: CASRPTGNYGYTF

J gene: TRBJ2-3
D gene: TRBD1
V gene: TRBV24-1
clone size: -
CDR3 DNA: TGTGCCACCAGTGACCAGGGACAGGCCACAGATACGCAGTATTTT
CDR3 protein: CATSDQGQATDTQYF

J gene: TRBJ2-1
D gene: -
V gene: TRBV15
clone size: -
CDR3 DNA: TGTGCCACCAGCAGAGTGGGGACACTCAATGAGCAGTTCTTC
CDR3 protein: CATSRVGTLNEQFF

J gene: TRBJ1-5
D gene: -
V gene: TRBV15
clone size: -
CDR3 DNA: TGTGCCACCAGCGCGCGGGGCGGGGGTCAGCCCCAGCATTTT
CDR3 protein: CATSARGGGQPQHF

J gene: TRBJ1-1
D gene: TRBD1
V gene: TRBV10-1
clone size: medium-sized
CDR3 DNA: TGCGCCGGACACAGGGGACTGAAGACTGAAGCTTTCTTT
CDR3 protein: CAGHRGLKTEAFF

J gene: TRBJ2-1
D gene: TRBD1
V gene: TRBV2
clone size: -
CDR3 DNA: TGTGCCAGCAGGAATGACAGGGCAGGTGAGCAGTTCTTC
CDR3 protein: CASRNDRAGEQFF

J gene: TRBJ1-2
D gene: -
V gene: TRBV18
clone size: -
CDR3 DNA: TGTGCCAGCTCAAGCGATCGATATGGCTACACCTTC
CDR3 protein: CASSSDRYGYTF

J gene: TRBJ2-1
D gene: TRBD1
V gene: TRBV5-5
clone size: -
CDR3 DNA: TGTGCCAGCAGCTATAGGGGACAGAGTAACAATGAGCAGTTCTTC
CDR3 protein: CASSYRGQSNNEQFF

J gene: TRBJ1-6
D gene: -
V gene: TRBV19
clone size: -
CDR3 DNA: TGTGCCAGTAGTGACAGGAATTCACCCCTCCACTTT
CDR3 protein: CASSDRNSPLHF

J gene: TRBJ1-4
D gene: TRBD1
V gene: TRBV7-9
clone size: -
CDR3 DNA: TGTGCCAGCAGCCCAGGGGGCGGAAATGAAAAACTGTTTTTT
CDR3 protein: CASSPGGGNEKLFF

J gene: TRBJ2-1
D gene: TRBD1
V gene: TRBV19
clone size: once
CDR3 DNA: TGTGCCAGTAGTTCCCCGGGACAGGGCTACAATGAGCAGTTCTTC
CDR3 protein: CASSSPGQGYNEQFF

J gene: TRBJ1-2
D gene: -
V gene: TRBV19
clone size: medium-sized
CDR3 DNA: TGTGCCAGTAGGAATACAGGGTGGGTTGAGAACTATGGCTACACCTTC
CDR3 protein: CASRNTGWVENYGYTF

J gene: TRBJ2-5
D gene: TRBD2
V gene: TRBV28
clone size: -
CDR3 DNA: TGTGCCAGCCAAGCGGGGGGGCCGGTTTCGGAGACCCAGTACTTC
CDR3 protein: CASQAGGPVSETQYF

J gene: TRBJ1-4
D gene: -
V gene: TRBV7-2
clone size: few
CDR3 DNA: TGTGCCAGCAGCCTAGAACGGGGAGGCAACCAAAAACTGTTTTTT
CDR3 protein: CASSLERGGNQKLFF

J gene: TRBJ2-7
D gene: TRBD1
V gene: TRBV19
clone size: once
CDR3 DNA: TGTGCCAGTAGCTTAATAGCAGGACAGGGCTCCTACGAGCAGTACTTC
CDR3 protein: CASSLIAGQGSYEQYF

J gene: TRBJ1-1
D gene: -
V gene: TRBV15
clone size: -
CDR3 DNA: TGTGCCACCAGCAGAGGGAAACGACAGATCACGGACACTGAAGCTTTCTTT
CDR3 protein: CATSRGKRQITDTEAFF

J gene: TRBJ1-3
D gene: TRBD1
V gene: TRBV11-2
clone size: -
CDR3 DNA: TGTGCCAGCAGCTCACCAGACAGGGCCTCTGGAAACACCATATATTTT
CDR3 protein: CASSSPDRASGNTIYF

J gene: TRBJ1-6
D gene: -
V gene: TRBV19
clone size: once
CDR3 DNA: TGTGCCAGTAGTCTTCAGGGGAGCTCCTATAATTCACCCCTCCACTTT
CDR3 protein: CASSLQGSSYNSPLHF

J gene: TRBJ1-1
D gene: -
V gene: TRBV28
clone size: once
CDR3 DNA: TGTGCCAGCAGTCCAACACCCCAGAACACTGAAGCTTTCTTT
CDR3 protein: CASSPTPQNTEAFF

J gene: TRBJ1-6
D gene: -
V gene: TRBV16
clone size: few
CDR3 DNA: TGTGCCAGCAGCTGGGACGGGAGTAATTCACCCCTCCACTTT
CDR3 protein: CASSWDGSNSPLHF

J gene: TRBJ2-3
D gene: -
V gene: TRBV6-5
clone size: -
CDR3 DNA: TGTGCCAGCAGTTACTCGGGGGCAGCAGTAACAGATACGCAGTATTTT
CDR3 protein: CASSYSGAAVTDTQYF

J gene: TRBJ2-1
D gene: TRBD1
V gene: TRBV27
clone size: once
CDR3 DNA: TGTGCCAGCAGTTTTTCAGGGGGATACAATGAGCAGTTCTTC
CDR3 protein: CASSFSGGYNEQFF

J gene: TRBJ2-7
D gene: -
V gene: TRBV5-5
clone size: -
CDR3 DNA: TGTGCCAGCAGCTTGACAGGAATGTTCGGCGAGCAGTACTTC
CDR3 protein: CASSLTGMFGEQYF

J gene: TRBJ1-1
D gene: -
V gene: TRBV30
clone size: -
CDR3 DNA: TGTGCCTGGACCCCATGGGCAGGGGTAAACACTGAAGCTTTCTTT
CDR3 protein: CAWTPWAGVNTEAFF